The 2 T cell receptor beta chains below all came from one sample that was sequenced in a study of technical replicates of blood from a handful of donors. TCRdb keeps only in-frame clones here, not all; method: immunoSEQ multiplex PCR. Of about 70,000 clones in the sample, roughly 96% were seen once. The specimen was T cells isolated from PBMCs. These receptors were collected from a human donor in good health.

The chain couples TRBV11-2 to TRBJ2-7, with 9 bases fitting TRBD2. Trimming at V came to 5 bases and at J to 0 bases, leaving 2 bases not matched to a gene. The CDR3 runs 14 residues. The V gene's germline CDR1 is SGHAT and CDR2 FQNNGV. The CDR3 region has the DNA TGTGCCAGCAGCAAAGCGGGGGGCTCCTACGAGCAGTACTTC. The encoded protein is CASSKAGGSYEQYF.

The sample holds one count of this clone. The chain is built from TRBV5-5 and TRBJ1-3, with D possibly matching TRBD1 (5 bases). The CDR3 sequence is 15 residues long. Trimming took off 5 bases at V and 2 bases at J, with 14 bases between the two ends. The germline CDR1 and CDR2 sequences are SGHKS and YYEKEE (reference sequence). Here the CDR3 DNA reads TGTGCCAGCAGTGAAAGACAGCAGACTGGAAACACCATATATTTT. Protein sequence: CASSERQQTGNTIYF.